The entry below gives a single T cell receptor beta chain sequence along with its context. The authors reverse transcribed about 0.45 to 1 ug RNA with random hexamers. TCRdb reanalysed the immunoSEQ multiplex PCR reads using MiXCR and keeps one entry per CDR3 protein. The sample consists of roughly 250,000 distinct CDR3 sequences, 96% of them appearing once. The entry originates in a study of CD8 T cells in Susac syndrome. This CDR3 region has 14 residues. Germline CDR1 GTSNPN, CDR2 SVGIG (reference sequence). V lost 4 bases and J lost 5; bases outside the gene matches: 6. The chain uses TRBV30 and TRBJ1-1; TRBD1 aligns across 11 bases. The sequence came from a human donor with Susac syndrome. Sequenced sample: CD4+ T cells from PBMCs. This chain's CDR3 is CAWTWTGGMTEAFF. The CDR3 bases are TGTGCCTGGACTTGGACAGGGGGCATGACTGAAGCTTTCTTT.